This TCR beta chain is drawn from a study of control samples from healthy donors and cancer patients. This table comes from immunoSEQ multiplex PCR, and its TCRdb copy is limited to in-frame clones, with some not included. Of about 190,000 clones listed, approximately 91% are singletons. This CDR3 spans 15 amino acids. The germline CDR1 and CDR2 sequences are SGHTA and FQGNSA. The V segment lost 1 base and the J segment 6 bases; nucleotides outside the gene matches: 8. The chain combines TRBV7-2 with TRBJ2-7; TRBD1 matches at 8 bases. The clonotype originates from a man aged 25-40 years in good health. The sequenced material came from blood. The CDR3 coding sequence is TGTGCCAGCAGCTTAGAAGGTGGGACAGGTTTCGAGCAGTACTTC. This gives the protein CASSLEGGTGFEQYF.